These 18 T cell receptor beta chains were sequenced from one sample in a study of cytomegalovirus exposure and HLA in healthy donors. The PCR ran on 60 Vbeta and 13 Jbeta primers. Data came from immunoSEQ multiplex PCR; TCRdb stores just in-frame clones and leaves some out. This table has a few hundred thousand clones, around 82% appearing once. Sequencing was carried out using PBMCs. The receptor set was obtained from a woman aged 25 to 39 in good health and CMV-seronegative.

The rearrangement uses TRBV27 and TRBJ2-5; D perhaps matches TRBD2 (6 bases). Trimming cost V 4 bases and J 1 base, with 16 bases left between them. Germline V gene sequence: CDR1 MNHEY, CDR2 SMNVEV (reference sequence). CDR3 length: 16 residues. The CDR3 DNA reads TGTGCCAGCAGTTCTTATGTCGGGGGTCCCCAAGAGACCCAGTACTTC. Its translation: CASSSYVGGPQETQYF.

The V and J genes are TRBV30 and TRBJ1-2; D ambiguous. The CDR3 contains 13 residues. Per the germline V gene, CDR1 is GTSNPN and CDR2 is SVGIG (reference sequence). Trimming shortened V by 7 bases and J by 1 base, and 13 bases separated the two germline ends. The CDR3 region has the DNA TGTGCCTTTATGGAGGGTTTTAACTATGGCTACACCTTC. Translating it yields CAFMEGFNYGYTF.

A single count supports this clone. The chain combines TRBV10-3 with TRBJ2-7; TRBD2 might be the D (6 bases). The CDR3 contains 14 residues. The germline V and J ends were trimmed by 10 bases and 1 base, with 17 bases remaining between them. CDR1 and CDR2 from the germline V gene are ENHRY and SYGVKD. DNA of the CDR3: TGTGCCACGGGGCGGGGCGACCCTTCCTACGAGCAGTACTTC. It specifies CATGRGDPSYEQYF.

V and J are TRBV30 and TRBJ2-1; 9 bases are a match to TRBD2. With 2 bases clipped from V and 5 bases from J, the junction kept 4 bases outside the gene matches. Germline CDR1 GTSNPN, CDR2 SVGIG (reference sequence). This CDR3 is built from 14 residues. DNA of the CDR3: TGTGCCTGGAGTACGGGACTAGCTAACAATGAGCAGTTCTTC. Amino acids: CAWSTGLANNEQFF.

The chain couples TRBV7-8 to TRBJ2-3; 7 positions match TRBD2. Germline CDR1 and CDR2: SGHVS and FQNEAQ. The CDR3 consists of 11 residues. The trim removed 11 bases at V and 5 bases at J, leaving 4 bases unmatched. For the CDR3, the DNA is TGTGCCTCGGGGGAGGGAGATACGCAGTATTTT. Amino acids: CASGEGDTQYF.

This clone is a singleton in its sample. This chain joins TRBV9 and TRBJ2-5, with D hard to call. Germline values: CDR1 SGDLS, CDR2 YYNGEE. The V gene lost 5 bases and the J gene lost 5 bases, with 16 bases spanning the gap. This CDR3 contains 14 residues. For the CDR3, the DNA is TGTGCCAGCAGTCGTAGCTCAGTAAGGGAGACCCAGTACTTC. This gives the protein CASSRSSVRETQYF.

V and J are TRBV9 and TRBJ1-1; possible D gene TRBD1, 6 bases. Trimming removed 0 bases from V and 12 bases from J, with 18 bases in between. The CDR3 has 14 amino acids. Germline loops: CDR1 SGDLS, CDR2 YYNGEE. The CDR3 DNA reads TGTGCCAGCAGCGTAGATCAGGGGCTCGCGGAGACTTTCTTT. Translated: CASSVDQGLAETFF.

This clone was counted between two and nine times. The rearrangement joins TRBV10-3 to TRBJ2-2; possibly TRBD1 for D (6 bases). Trimming pared 8 bases from V and 2 bases from J, leaving 9 bases between. CDR1 is ENHRY, CDR2 SYGVKD, per germline. This CDR3 region has 13 residues. DNA of the CDR3: TGTGCCATCGGACAGATAAACACCGGGGAGCTGTTTTTT. It yields the protein CAIGQINTGELFF.

The V call is TRBV7-9, the J call TRBJ2-7, with D perhaps matching TRBD1 (5 bases). The ends were cut back, 2 bases at V and 5 bases at J, with 10 bases in the middle. This CDR3 has 13 residues. The germline gives CDR1 SEHNR, CDR2 FQNEAQ (reference sequence). The CDR3 loop is CASSLSGIHEQYF. The CDR3 region has the DNA TGTGCCAGCAGCTTATCAGGGATACACGAGCAGTACTTC. The full variable domain, its missing parts supplied by reference TRBV7-9 and TRBJ2-7, is DTGVSQNPRHKITKRGQNVTFRCDPISEHNRLYWYRQTLGQGPEFLTYFQNEAQLEKSRLLSDRFSAERPKGSFSTLEIQRTEQGDSAMYLCASSLSGIHEQYFGPGTRLTVT.

This sequence joins TRBV21-1 and TRBJ1-1; the table's D call, TRBD1, was not checked against the DNA. TRBV21-1 is a listed pseudogene. CDR3 size: 15 residues. CDR3 region: CASSKRGRGGTEAFF. The CDR3 nucleotides read TGTGCCAGCAGCAAGAGGGGGCGAGGAGGCACTGAAGCTTTCTTT.

This chain links TRBV19 with TRBJ2-3; 10 bases are shared with TRBD2. Looked up from germline, CDR1 is LNHDA and CDR2 is SQIVND (reference sequence). The trim removed 7 bases at V and 1 base at J, leaving 14 bases unmatched. The CDR3 has 18 residues. The CDR3 protein is CASIPDPRLAGGTDTQYF. In nucleotides, the CDR3 is TGTGCCAGTATCCCCGATCCTCGCCTAGCGGGAGGCACAGATACGCAGTATTTT.

This rearrangement joins TRBV5-6 to TRBJ2-2; no definite D call. Trimming left V 0 bases short and J 2 bases short, with 11 bases between. This CDR3 is 16 amino acids long. Germline V lookup: CDR1 SGHDT, CDR2 YYEEEE. CDR3 amino acids: CASSLAETSNTGELFF. CDR3 nucleotide sequence: TGTGCCAGCAGCTTGGCCGAGACTTCAAACACCGGGGAGCTGTTTTTT. The variable domain in full, with the rest retrieved from reference TRBV5-6 and TRBJ2-2, is DAGVTQSPTHLIKTRGQQVTLRCSPKSGHDTVSWYQQALGQGPQFIFQYYEEEERQRGNFPDRFSGHQFPNYSSELNVNALLLGDSALYLCASSLAETSNTGELFFGEGSRLTVL.

V and J are TRBV29-1 and TRBJ2-5; 12 bases agree with TRBD1. The trim removed 7 bases at V and 4 bases at J, leaving 7 bases unmatched. CDR1 and CDR2 (germline): SQVTM, ANQGSEA. The CDR3 contains 14 residues. The CDR3 region is CSAGTGGGGETQYF. Here the CDR3 DNA reads TGCAGCGCCGGGACAGGGGGCGGGGGAGAGACCCAGTACTTC.

The rearrangement uses TRBV4-1 and TRBJ2-7; TRBD2 matches 7 bases. The ends lost 2 bases at V and 1 base at J; junction bases unmatched: 8. Per germline, CDR1 MGHRA and CDR2 YSYEKL. The CDR3 extends over 16 amino acids. CDR3 bases: TGCGCCAGCAGCCAATTATATAGCGGGTCTTCCTACGAGCAGTACTTC. Protein product: CASSQLYSGSSYEQYF.

As for this clone: A junction boundary mismatches the germline segment, possibly from a read error. The chain has TRBV7-9 and TRBJ1-3; D remains unclear. CDR1 SEHNR and CDR2 FQNEAQ come from the germline V gene (reference sequence). The CDR3 runs to 12 residues. The CDR3 reads CSSSFNGNTIYF. CDR3 nucleotides: TGTTCCAGCAGCTTTAATGGAAACACCATATATTTT.

The rearrangement uses TRBV5-1 and TRBJ2-7, with 7 nucleotides matching TRBD1. With V trimmed by 4 bases and J by 2 bases, 3 bases remained unmatched. Germline V gene data show CDR1 as SGHRS and CDR2 as YFSETQ. The CDR3 runs to 13 residues. CDR3 DNA: TGCGCCAGCAGCCCGGGACAGCCCTACGAGCAGTACTTC. It translates to CASSPGQPYEQYF.

The chain uses TRBV30 and TRBJ2-7; D is ambiguous. CDR1 and CDR2 (germline): GTSNPN, SVGIG (reference sequence). V shed 1 base and J shed 9 bases, with 13 bases lying between them. The CDR3 runs 12 residues. The CDR3 sequence is CAWSAPGLLQYF. The CDR3 DNA sequence: TGTGCCTGGAGTGCCCCAGGTTTATTGCAGTACTTC.

This clone was recorded a few times. The rearrangement uses TRBV14 and TRBJ2-1, with D perhaps matching TRBD2 (6 bases). Germline CDR1 SGHDN, CDR2 FVKESK. The length of the CDR3 is 14 residues. Trimming shortened V by 2 bases and J by 10 bases, and 15 bases separated the two germline ends. CDR3 bases: TGTGCCAGCAGCCAACCCCATCCTAGCGCCGAGCAGTTCTTC. This gives the protein CASSQPHPSAEQFF.